This passage covers 18 T cell receptor beta chains from one sample sequenced in a study of blood T cell repertoires in COVID-19. TCRdb's copy holds only in-frame clones and misses some; the assay was immunoSEQ multiplex PCR. The sample contains about 73,000 clones, about four fifths of which appear only once. Sequences were obtained from peripheral blood. Receptors were obtained from a human donor in a cohort sampled during active COVID-19.

J is TRBJ2-7 and V is TRBV5-1; 8 nucleotides match TRBD2. The V and J ends lost 0 bases and 6 bases, in that order; junction bases with no gene match: 8. The germline gives CDR1 SGHRS, CDR2 YFSETQ. This CDR3 has 15 amino acids. The CDR3 loop reads CASSLGVAGMGEQYF. The CDR3 region has the DNA TGCGCCAGCAGCTTGGGGGTAGCGGGGATGGGCGAGCAGTACTTC.

This chain joins TRBV24-1 and TRBJ2-1; no reliable D call. Germline lookup yields CDR1 KGHDR and CDR2 SFDVKD. The CDR3 sequence is 13 residues long. The germline V and J ends were trimmed by 4 bases and 8 bases, with 11 bases remaining between them. The DNA of the CDR3 is TGTGCCACCAGTGACGCTGACATGCATGAGCAGTTCTTC. This encodes CATSDADMHEQFF.

In its sample, this clone was seen once. CDR3 DNA sequence: TGTGCCAGCAGTGAAGCGTCTCCTAGCGGGTACTACGAGCAGTACTTC. This codes for CASSEASPSGYYEQYF. The V call is TRBV6-1, the J call TRBJ2-7; 8 nucleotides line up with TRBD2. The V gene end was trimmed by 0 bases and the J gene end by 3 bases; junction bases not matched to a gene: 7. CDR1 and CDR2 from the germline V gene are MNHNS and SASEGT. This CDR3 is built from 16 residues.

This clone was seen only once. The V gene is TRBV20-1, the J gene TRBJ1-4, with no clear D. CDR1 and CDR2 from the germline V gene are DFQATT and SNEGSKA (reference sequence). V dropped 1 base and J dropped 6 bases, with 3 bases sitting between them. The CDR3 has 11 amino acids. The CDR3 DNA follows: TGCAGTGCTAGAGCCTATGAAAAACTGTTTTTT. It is translated as CSARAYEKLFF.

The V call is TRBV6-6, the J call TRBJ2-1; 7 bases are shared with TRBD1. The CDR3 has 18 residues. CDR1 and CDR2 (germline): MNHNY, SVGAGI (reference sequence). V lost 5 bases to trimming and J lost 0 bases; unmatched junction nucleotides: 13. As DNA, the CDR3 is TGTGCCAGCAGTCGACCGGGACAGCGTGTTAGCTCCTACAATGAGCAGTTCTTC. The encoded protein is CASSRPGQRVSSYNEQFF.

The chain employs TRBV5-4 and TRBJ1-4; 11 bases agree with TRBD1. With V trimmed by 3 bases and J by 8 bases, 9 bases remained unmatched. Germline V gene sequence: CDR1 SGHNT, CDR2 YYREEE (reference sequence). The CDR3 spans 16 residues. The CDR3 loop reads CASSSAQGQGDEKLFF. CDR3 in DNA: TGTGCCAGCAGCTCCGCCCAGGGACAGGGGGACGAAAAACTGTTTTTT.

V is TRBV4-1 and J is TRBJ1-5, with TRBD1 identical over 8 bases. The germline CDR1 and CDR2 sequences are MGHRA and YSYEKL. The CDR3 is 13 amino acids. V lost 2 bases and J lost 6; bases outside the gene matches: 0. The DNA for the CDR3 is TGCGCCAGCAGCCAAACAGGGGGTCAGCCCCAGCATTTT. Its translation is CASSQTGGQPQHF.

V gene TRBV9 combines with J gene TRBJ2-4; D is possibly TRBD1 (5 bases). The V gene's germline CDR1 is SGDLS and CDR2 YYNGEE. Trimming stripped 0 bases from V and 2 bases from J, with 12 bases between. The CDR3 totals 16 residues. CDR3 nucleotide sequence: TGTGCCAGCAGCGTAGCTTTGCAGGGCACCAAAAACATTCAGTACTTC. Translation gives CASSVALQGTKNIQYF.

The DNA of the CDR3 is TGTGCCAGTAGTATGGTGGGGGGGCATGAGCAGTTCTTC. Protein sequence: CASSMVGGHEQFF. V and J are TRBV19 and TRBJ2-1, with D tentatively TRBD2 (7 bases). The CDR3 runs 13 residues. V was shortened by 3 bases and J by 8 bases, with 11 bases between the two germline ends. The germline gives CDR1 LNHDA, CDR2 SQIVND (reference sequence).

This rearrangement joins TRBV2 to TRBJ2-5; 8 bases line up with TRBD1. The CDR3 sequence is 13 residues long. With V trimmed by 8 bases and J by 5 bases, 7 bases remained unmatched. Germline lookup yields CDR1 SNHLY and CDR2 FYNNEI. The CDR3 DNA is TGTGCCAGCTGGGGCAGGGGGCTGGAGACCCAGTACTTC. Amino acids: CASWGRGLETQYF.

V gene TRBV11-3 combines with J gene TRBJ2-3; 10 bases are shared with TRBD2. Germline values: CDR1 SGHNT, CDR2 YENEEA. The CDR3 is made up of 17 amino acids. Germline trimming cut 2 bases from V and 1 base from J; bases unmatched to any gene: 6. The DNA for the CDR3 is TGTGCCAGCAGCTTATTCGTCCTAGCGGGGGGCACAGATACGCAGTATTTT. This sequence encodes CASSLFVLAGGTDTQYF.

This chain links TRBV9 with TRBJ2-1; D perhaps matches TRBD2 (6 bases). Germline CDR1 is SGDLS and CDR2 is YYNGEE. CDR3 size: 13 residues. The V gene lost 0 bases and the J gene lost 6 bases, with 7 bases spanning the gap. The CDR3 DNA is TGTGCCAGCAGCGTAGGACTAGTCAATGAGCAGTTCTTC. This gives the protein CASSVGLVNEQFF.

The chain carries TRBV9 and TRBJ2-1; 7 bases are shared with TRBD2. CDR1 and CDR2 from the germline V gene are SGDLS and YYNGEE. Losses at the gene ends were 3 bases for V and 9 bases for J; bases not matched to a gene: 3. The CDR3 has 12 amino acids. Written as DNA, the CDR3 is TGTGCCAGCAGCGAAGGCGGGGGTGAGCAGTTCTTC. Amino acids: CASSEGGGEQFF.

The DNA of the CDR3 is TGTGCCAGCAGTATCGCAGGCACAGATACGCAGTATTTT. As protein: CASSIAGTDTQYF. V and J are TRBV6-5 and TRBJ2-3; D gene unclear. Looked up from germline, CDR1 is MNHEY and CDR2 is SVGAGI. This CDR3 is built from 13 residues. V gave up 5 bases and J gave up 1 base, with 7 bases separating them.

In regard to this clone: At one boundary the junction diverges from the germline segment, which might be a read error. The V and J genes are TRBV3-1 (or the pseudogene TRBV3-2) and TRBJ1-2, with TRBD1 as a possible D gene (6 bases). This CDR3 has 13 residues. Germline CDR1 and CDR2: LGHDT and YNNKEL (reference sequence). CDR3 nucleotide sequence: TGTGTCAGCAGCCAAGTAACAGGGCCTGGCTACACCTTC. It encodes CVSSQVTGPGYTF.

This chain uses TRBV5-1 with TRBJ2-7; perhaps TRBD2 as D (5 bases). Germline-derived CDR1 and CDR2 are SGHRS and YFSETQ. The CDR3 runs 13 residues. V lost 0 bases to trimming and J lost 5 bases, with 9 bases between them. The CDR3: CASSLAGGHEQYF. CDR3 in DNA: TGCGCCAGCAGCTTGGCCGGAGGCCACGAGCAGTACTTC.

This rearrangement joins TRBV2 to TRBJ1-1, with D tentatively TRBD1 (5 bases). V was shortened by 6 bases and J by 1 base, with 15 bases between the two germline ends. CDR1 and CDR2 from the germline V gene are SNHLY and FYNNEI. This CDR3 comprises 15 residues. The CDR3 bases are TGTGCCAGCAGATTAGAGACAGCTTCGAACACTGAAGCTTTCTTT. Translating gives CASRLETASNTEAFF.

V and J are TRBV9 and TRBJ1-2, with 10 bases fitting TRBD1. Looked up from germline, CDR1 is SGDLS and CDR2 is YYNGEE. With 3 bases clipped from V and 4 bases from J, the junction kept 6 bases outside the gene matches. The CDR3 runs to 15 residues. CDR3 in DNA: TGTGCCAGCAGCGGACCCCGGGACAGGGGCTATGGCTACACCTTC. As protein: CASSGPRDRGYGYTF.